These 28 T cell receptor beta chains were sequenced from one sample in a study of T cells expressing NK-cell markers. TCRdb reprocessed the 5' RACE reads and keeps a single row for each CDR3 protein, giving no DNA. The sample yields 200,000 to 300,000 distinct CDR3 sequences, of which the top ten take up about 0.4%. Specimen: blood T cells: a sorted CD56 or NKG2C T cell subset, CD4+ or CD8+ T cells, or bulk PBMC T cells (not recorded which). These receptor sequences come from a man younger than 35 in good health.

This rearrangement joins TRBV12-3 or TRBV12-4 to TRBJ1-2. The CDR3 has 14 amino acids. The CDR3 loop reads CASSLRGGGEGYTF.

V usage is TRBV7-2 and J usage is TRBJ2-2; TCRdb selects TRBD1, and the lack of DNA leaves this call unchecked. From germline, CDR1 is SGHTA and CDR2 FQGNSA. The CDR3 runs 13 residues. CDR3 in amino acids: CASSPGPGGELFF.

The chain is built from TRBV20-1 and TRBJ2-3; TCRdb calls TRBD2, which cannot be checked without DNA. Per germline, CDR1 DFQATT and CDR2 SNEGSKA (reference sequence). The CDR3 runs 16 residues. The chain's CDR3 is CSASRGAPTSTDTQYF.

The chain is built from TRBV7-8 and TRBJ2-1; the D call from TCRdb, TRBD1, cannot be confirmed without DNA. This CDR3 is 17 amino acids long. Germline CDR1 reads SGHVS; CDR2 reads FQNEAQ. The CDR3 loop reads CASSIKIGGTFYNEQFF.

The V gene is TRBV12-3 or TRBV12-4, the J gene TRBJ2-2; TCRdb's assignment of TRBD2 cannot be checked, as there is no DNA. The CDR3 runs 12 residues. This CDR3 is CASGAGTGELFF.

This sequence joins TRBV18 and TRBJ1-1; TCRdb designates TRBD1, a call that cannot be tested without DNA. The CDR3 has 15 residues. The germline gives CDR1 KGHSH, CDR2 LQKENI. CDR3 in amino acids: CASSPDPGRGTEAFF.

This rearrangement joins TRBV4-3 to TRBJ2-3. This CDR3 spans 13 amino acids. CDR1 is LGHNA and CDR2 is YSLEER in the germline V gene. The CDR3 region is CASSQASWDTQYF.

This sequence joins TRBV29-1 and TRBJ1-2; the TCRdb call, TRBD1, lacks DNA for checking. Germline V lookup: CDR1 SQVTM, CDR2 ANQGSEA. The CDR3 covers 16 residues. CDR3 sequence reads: CSVEWQGPNFNYGYTF.

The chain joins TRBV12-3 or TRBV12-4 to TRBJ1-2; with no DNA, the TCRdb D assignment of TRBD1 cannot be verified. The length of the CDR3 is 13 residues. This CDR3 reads CASSLRRELGYTF.

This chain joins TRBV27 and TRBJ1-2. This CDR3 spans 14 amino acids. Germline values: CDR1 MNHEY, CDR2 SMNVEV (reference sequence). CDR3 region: CASSLSNYDRGYTF.

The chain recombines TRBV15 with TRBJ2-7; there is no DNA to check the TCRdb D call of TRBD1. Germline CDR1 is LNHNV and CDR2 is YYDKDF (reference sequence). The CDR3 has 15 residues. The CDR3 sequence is CATSRDEGLSYEQYF.

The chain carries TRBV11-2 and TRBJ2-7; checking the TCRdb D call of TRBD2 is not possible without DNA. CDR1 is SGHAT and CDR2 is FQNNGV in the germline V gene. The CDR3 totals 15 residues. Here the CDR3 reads CASSLMSSGSSEQYF.

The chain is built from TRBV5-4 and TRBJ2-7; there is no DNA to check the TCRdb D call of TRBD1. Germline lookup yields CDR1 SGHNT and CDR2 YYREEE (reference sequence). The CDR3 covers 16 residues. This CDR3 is CASSLGHGAASYEQYF.

This CDR3 is CASSTRRTSGRAPSYNEQFF. The V gene is TRBV27, the J gene TRBJ2-1; TCRdb calls TRBD2, which cannot be checked without DNA. The CDR3 extends over 20 amino acids. Germline CDR1 is MNHEY and CDR2 is SMNVEV (reference sequence).

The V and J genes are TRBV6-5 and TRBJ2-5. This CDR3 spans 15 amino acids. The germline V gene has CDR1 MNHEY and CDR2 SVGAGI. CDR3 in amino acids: CASSYIRNLKETQYF.

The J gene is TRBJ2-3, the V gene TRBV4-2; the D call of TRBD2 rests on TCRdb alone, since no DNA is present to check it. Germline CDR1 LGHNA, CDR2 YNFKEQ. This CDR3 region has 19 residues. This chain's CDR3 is CASSQVVLESFTSTDTQYF.

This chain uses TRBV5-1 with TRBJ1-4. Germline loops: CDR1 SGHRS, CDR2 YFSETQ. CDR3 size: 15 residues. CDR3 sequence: CASSWMEATGEKLFF.

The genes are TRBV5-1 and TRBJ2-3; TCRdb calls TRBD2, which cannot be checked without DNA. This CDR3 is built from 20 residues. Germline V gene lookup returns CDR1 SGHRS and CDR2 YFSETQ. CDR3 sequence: CASSFNSHPASGGPTDTQYF.

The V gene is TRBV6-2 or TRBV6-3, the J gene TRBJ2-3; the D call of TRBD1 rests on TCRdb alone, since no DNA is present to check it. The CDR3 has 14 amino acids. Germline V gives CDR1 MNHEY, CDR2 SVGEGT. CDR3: CASSWTRGADTQYF.

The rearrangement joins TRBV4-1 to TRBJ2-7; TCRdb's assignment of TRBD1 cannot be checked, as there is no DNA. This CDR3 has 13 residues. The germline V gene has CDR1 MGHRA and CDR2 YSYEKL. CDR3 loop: CASSQRQGFEQYF.

The CDR3 protein is CASSPEGGNSPLHF. The rearrangement joins TRBV4-2 to TRBJ1-6; there is no DNA to check the TCRdb D call of TRBD1. Per the germline V gene, CDR1 is LGHNA and CDR2 is YNFKEQ. The CDR3 is 14 residues long.

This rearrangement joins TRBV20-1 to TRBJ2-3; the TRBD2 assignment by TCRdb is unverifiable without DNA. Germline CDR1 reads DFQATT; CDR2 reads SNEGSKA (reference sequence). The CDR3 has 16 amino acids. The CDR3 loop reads CSARGTSGDLTDTQYF.

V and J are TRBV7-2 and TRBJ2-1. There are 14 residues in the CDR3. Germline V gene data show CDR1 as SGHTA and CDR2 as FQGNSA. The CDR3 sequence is CASSSSASYNEQFF.

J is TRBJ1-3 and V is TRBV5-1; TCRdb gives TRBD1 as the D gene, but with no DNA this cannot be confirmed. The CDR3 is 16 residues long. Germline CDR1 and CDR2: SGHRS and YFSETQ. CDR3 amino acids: CASSPGQPLAGNTIYF.

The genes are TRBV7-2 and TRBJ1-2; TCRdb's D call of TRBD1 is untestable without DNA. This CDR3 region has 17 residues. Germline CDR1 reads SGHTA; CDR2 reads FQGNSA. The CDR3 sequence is CASSPRTGRLTNYGYTF.

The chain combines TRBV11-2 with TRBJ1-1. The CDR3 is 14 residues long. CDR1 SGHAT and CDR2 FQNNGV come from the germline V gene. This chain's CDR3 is CASSPTEVNTEAFF.

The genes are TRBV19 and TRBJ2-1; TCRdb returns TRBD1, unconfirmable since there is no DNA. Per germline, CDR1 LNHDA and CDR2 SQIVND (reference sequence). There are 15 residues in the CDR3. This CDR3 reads CASISARGPNNEQFF.

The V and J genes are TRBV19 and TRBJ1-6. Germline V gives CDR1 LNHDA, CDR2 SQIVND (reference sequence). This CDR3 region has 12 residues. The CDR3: CASSPLDLPLHF.